In this sample, the clone carrying this T cell receptor (beta chain) turned up once. These data originate in a study of control samples from healthy donors and cancer patients. Assay used: immunoSEQ multiplex PCR; TCRdb lists only in-frame clones, some missing. Altogether 100,000 or so clones are present, around 89% being singletons, with the ten largest covering under 10%. Germline V gene data show CDR1 as SQVTM and CDR2 as ANQGSEA. This CDR3 has 14 amino acids. Trimming left V 4 bases short and J 8 bases short, with 20 bases between. The chain carries TRBV29-1 and TRBJ1-2; possible D gene TRBD1, 6 bases. The material sequenced was blood. The receptor's source is a man aged 30 to 39 in good health. CDR3 sequence (DNA): TGCAGCGTTGGTTCCCCGCAGGGGAGTTGGGGCTACACCTTC. Translation gives CSVGSPQGSWGYTF.